The sequence of this TCR beta chain was determined in a study of OX40 agonist ivuxolimab in advanced cancers. Notes on the research overall: The costimulatory receptor OX40 (CD134) was targeted by ivuxolimab, a fully human IgG2 agonistic monoclonal antibody. In the dose-escalation cohort, 82.7% of patients were male, and the mean age was approximately 60 years, with a range of roughly 20 to 80. Peripheral TCRbeta sequencing aimed to test whether ivuxolimab altered TCR sequence diversity and caused clonal T-cell expansion. Intravenous ivuxolimab was administered to patients every 2 weeks at six dose levels: 0.01, 0.1, 0.3, 1.5, 3 and 10 mg/kg. Patients were allowed to have had prior anti-PD-1, anti-PD-L1 or anti-CTLA-4 therapy, and approximately 43% of the dose-escalation patients had previously received checkpoint inhibitors. Among the roughly 50 dose-escalation patients, about 20 had hepatocellular carcinoma, around 15 melanoma, 9 renal cell carcinoma and 9 head and neck cancer. Partial responses were achieved by three dose-escalation patients, of whom one had hepatocellular carcinoma and two had cutaneous melanoma. The paper covers the monotherapy dose-escalation part of the phase I ivuxolimab trial, which included N ≈ 50 patients.

Summary of the overall study and its limitations: Low levels of normalized T-cell clonal expansion were also shown by some nonresponding patients. The antigen specificity of the clonally expanded peripheral T cells was not determined. In the 0.1-3.0 mg/kg groups, partial responders were among the patients with the lowest normalized peripheral clonal expansion, particularly in CD8+ T cells. Clonal expansion of both CD4+ and CD8+ blood T cells was observed from baseline to week 6 at doses 0.1 to 3.0 mg/kg. On average, CD8+ T cells showed more expanded clones than CD4+ T cells after ivuxolimab.

Details on this clone: Its antigen specificity is not known. Base qualities are not provided; no much larger clone lies one nucleotide away.

Patients with autoimmune disease history or receiving systemic immunosuppression were excluded from the trial. Peripheral blood for TCR sequencing was collected from all dose cohorts at baseline, on cycle 4 day 1, and on cycle 7 day 1. Samples came from an open-label, multicenter, first-in-human phase I dose-escalation trial of ivuxolimab. Adults with locally advanced or metastatic melanoma, renal cell, hepatocellular, or head and neck squamous cell carcinoma were enrolled in the trial. Before TCR sequencing, CD4+ T cells and CD8+ T cells from peripheral blood were sorted into separate populations. To sequence the TCRbeta CDR3 region, genomic DNA was isolated from the sorted cells. The immunoSEQ Assay was used to sequence the TCRbeta CDR3 regions. The immuneACCESS repertoire file appears here via TCRdb, limited to in-frame rearrangements. These files lack a portion of the clones; in checked studies, under half of the deficit traces to unresolved V genes, and the cause of the others is not known. For this sample there are roughly 58,000 clones; around 77% appear just once. The ten most abundant clones make up 5% to 6.5% of the sample.

Cut back by 1 base and 6 bases, the V and J ends lie 9 bases apart. The CDR3 numbers 14 residues from cysteine through phenylalanine. Only the CDR3 region is kept as DNA, spanning 42 bases read in frame from base 1. The germline V gene encodes CDR1 SGHTA and CDR2 FQGNSA. This sample comprised CD4+ or CD8+ T cells sorted from blood, obtained in a trial of the OX40 agonist ivuxolimab. The receptor was derived from an adult with an advanced solid tumor such as melanoma, head and neck, liver or kidney cancer. Recombination connected TRBV7-2 to TRBJ2-2; the D gene is unclear. The CDR3 sequence is CASSLGPSSGELFF. The nucleotide sequence is TGTGCCAGCAGCTTAGGGCCCTCTTCCGGGGAGCTGTTTTTT.